This TCR beta chain was sequenced during a study of early T cells in non-severe SARS-CoV-2 infection. Study information: The chains were unpaired, and the sequenced material was bulk RNA from unsorted whole blood.

The table lists this clonotype with many counts. Its target is not known. The TCR library protocol attached unique molecular identifiers to the individual cDNA molecules. TCRdb ran MiXCR on the 5' RACE reads and lists one entry per CDR3 protein. The table includes 50,000 to 60,000 distinct CDR3 sequences, about 5.9% detected once. Trimming pared 2 bases from V and 4 bases from J, leaving 8 bases between. The CDR3 extends over 13 amino acids. Germline values: CDR1 MDHEN, CDR2 SYDVKM. Study-level results: Matching with VDJdb favored anti-spike CD8 responses (missing private and CD4 specificities).

The clonotype was recovered from an adult who was a healthcare worker with PCR-confirmed SARS-CoV-2 infection or an uninfected control (not recorded which). The V and J genes are TRBV28 and TRBJ1-2; no definite D call. Specimen: whole blood. The CDR3 here is CASSLGSTYGYTF. CDR3 nucleotide sequence: TGTGCCAGCAGTTTAGGCTCGACCTATGGCTACACCTTC.